The rows below give T cell receptor beta chains drawn from one sample of a study of T cell repertoires in cytomegalovirus infection. Each CDR3 protein gets one entry after TCRdb re-called the reads with MiXCR. Here the sample spans hundreds of thousands of distinct CDR3 sequences, 30% to 40% being singletons. Antigens of these TCRs are unknown. This sample comprised cultured CD8+ T cells from PBMCs, obtained from culture after CMV antigen stimulation. These receptors were collected from a human donor in good health (CMV status not recorded). Some clones in this sample may be carry-over from other donors' samples. Both conserved end residues are part of each CDR3. A D gene is named only where the DNA matches it firmly. Only part of the rows carry a size: once, few, many, or a class if the clone is expanded.

clone_size	v_call	j_call	d_call	cdr3_nt	cdr3_aa
many	TRBV7-8	TRBJ1-6	.	TGTGCCAGCAGCTTAGGGAGGGCAGGGGTGAAATTTTATCCGGATTCACCCCTCCACTTT	CASSLGRAGVKFYPDSPLHF
.	TRBV6-5	TRBJ2-3	TRBD2	TGTGCCAGCAGTACGGGACTAGCGGGCACAGATACGCAGTATTTT	CASSTGLAGTDTQYF
few	TRBV6-5	TRBJ1-2	.	TGTGCCAGCAGTTACGGGCGGGAATACAGGGAGCAGGTCCACACCTTC	CASSYGREYREQVHTF
.	TRBV7-6	TRBJ1-2	TRBD1	TGTGCCAGCAGCTATCGACAGGGAGATAGCTACACCTTC	CASSYRQGDSYTF
.	TRBV19	TRBJ1-6	.	TGTGCCACCGCGGACAGCTCCTATAATTCACCCCTCCACTTT	CATADSSYNSPLHF
few	TRBV7-9	TRBJ2-7	.	TGTGCCAGCAGCACCCTCGGCGGGCAGGGCGACGAGCAGTACTTC	CASSTLGGQGDEQYF
.	TRBV9	TRBJ2-5	TRBD2	TGTGCCAGCAGCTCAAGACTAGCGGGGGGACCCAAAGAGACCCAGTACTTC	CASSSRLAGGPKETQYF
few	TRBV7-4	TRBJ2-4	.	TGTGCCAGCAGCTTAGGGGGGGTAGGGACCAAAAACATTCAGTACTTC	CASSLGGVGTKNIQYF
.	TRBV9	TRBJ1-1	.	TGTGCCAGCAGCGCTTGGGAGGGGGACACTGAAGCTTTCTTT	CASSAWEGDTEAFF
.	TRBV7-8	TRBJ2-1	.	TGTGCCAGCAGCTTTGGGGTCAGGGAGCAGTTCTTC	CASSFGVREQFF
.	TRBV5-5	TRBJ2-3	TRBD1	TGTGCCAGCAGCTTCGGGACAGTGGACCGCACAGATACGCAGTATTTT	CASSFGTVDRTDTQYF
once	TRBV19	TRBJ1-1	.	TGTGCCAGTAGTATCCGCAGGGCCGGGAACACTGAAGCTTTCTTT	CASSIRRAGNTEAFF
.	TRBV7-4	TRBJ2-1	.	TGTGTCAGCACCCCGGGACACCTCGACAATGAGCAGTTCTTC	CVSTPGHLDNEQFF
.	TRBV12-5	TRBJ2-3	.	TGTGCTAGTGGTTTGGTAGGCGGGACAGAGAGCACAGATACGCAGTATTTT	CASGLVGGTESTDTQYF
.	TRBV19	TRBJ2-1	.	TGTGCCAGTAGTGTCAGGGTATCCTACAATGAGCAGTTCTTC	CASSVRVSYNEQFF
.	TRBV12-3/TRBV12-4	TRBJ1-2	.	TGTGCCAGCAGTTTGTCCGCGGGGAGTAACTATGGCTACACCTTC	CASSLSAGSNYGYTF
.	TRBV5-5	TRBJ1-5	.	TGTGCCAGCAGCTTGGCCGACACCCATCAGCCCCAGCATTTT	CASSLADTHQPQHF
.	TRBV5-1	TRBJ2-7	.	TGCGCCAGCAGCCGTTCGGGCGTCGACGAGCAGTACTTC	CASSRSGVDEQYF
few	TRBV7-9	TRBJ1-1	.	TGTGCCAGCAGCGCGAGCCAACTACAGGGTATGAACACTGAAGCTTTCTTT	CASSASQLQGMNTEAFF
.	TRBV7-2	TRBJ1-6	.	TGTGCCAGCAGCCCCGCCCACACTTATTCACCCCTCCACTTT	CASSPAHTYSPLHF
.	TRBV7-2	TRBJ1-1	.	TGTGCCAACAGCCCCGGGGGCCCGGAAGCTTTCTTT	CANSPGGPEAFF
.	TRBV7-9	TRBJ2-3	.	TGTGCCAGCAGCCCTAAAGGCGGTGATACGCAGTATTTT	CASSPKGGDTQYF
few	TRBV12-3/TRBV12-4	TRBJ2-7	.	TGTGCCAGCAGTTTAGCGACGGGGGAGCAGTACTTC	CASSLATGEQYF
.	TRBV29-1	TRBJ1-6	.	TGCAGCGTTGAGGGGGGATCCCAAACGGTCAATTCACCCCTCCACTTT	CSVEGGSQTVNSPLHF
few	TRBV19	TRBJ1-5	.	TGTGCCAGTAGTATAGATCTACCGGCAGGGACTAGCAATCAGCCCCAGCATTTT	CASSIDLPAGTSNQPQHF
many	TRBV12-3/TRBV12-4	TRBJ1-1	.	TGTGCCAGCAGCCCAAGGCGGGGTATGAACACTGAAGCTTTCTTT	CASSPRRGMNTEAFF
many	TRBV7-9	TRBJ1-2	.	TGTGCCAGCAGCTTAGAGGCGGCCTATGGCTACACCTTC	CASSLEAAYGYTF
.	TRBV12-3/TRBV12-4	TRBJ2-7	TRBD1	TGTGCCAGCAGTTCCCTCAGGGACAGTTCCTACGAGCAGTACTTC	CASSSLRDSSYEQYF
few	TRBV5-6	TRBJ2-3	TRBD2	TGTGCCAGCAGTACGACTAGCAGCCCGCCGGATTTT	CASSTTSSPPDF
once	TRBV14	TRBJ2-2	.	TGTGCCAGCAGCCAAGCGGGGTCCGGGGAGCTGTCTTTT	CASSQAGSGELSF
many	TRBV7-6	TRBJ1-2	.	TGTGCCAGCAGGGGATGGAGTCACTATGGCTACACCTTC	CASRGWSHYGYTF
few	TRBV12-3/TRBV12-4	TRBJ1-2	.	TGTGCCAGCAGCGGTGGACAGCCGGGCTACACCTTC	CASSGGQPGYTF
few	TRBV7-9	TRBJ1-1	.	TGTGCCAGCAGCTTCCCCGGCGGGACATCTGAAGCTTTCTTT	CASSFPGGTSEAFF
few	TRBV5-8	TRBJ1-1	.	TGTGCCAGCAGCTTGATAAGACCGGCGAACACTGAAGCTTTCTTT	CASSLIRPANTEAFF
many	TRBV7-8	TRBJ2-5	TRBD2	TGTGCCAGCAGCTTACTAGCGGGGACTGGAGAGACCCAGTACTTC	CASSLLAGTGETQYF
few	TRBV5-6	TRBJ1-2	.	TGTGCCAGCAGCTTTCGAAAAGCTAACTATGGCTACACCTTC	CASSFRKANYGYTF
few	TRBV20-1	TRBJ1-6	.	TGCAGTGCTAGAGATCGAGGGGCCACGGTTTATAATTCACCCCTCCACTTT	CSARDRGATVYNSPLHF